Listed here are 30 T cell receptor beta chains from one sample, sequenced in a study of patients and donors after allogeneic stem cell transplantation. A single record per CDR3 protein comes from TCRdb applying MiXCR to the RT-PCR reads. The table has approximately 220,000 distinct CDR3 sequences, around two fifths seen once; the top ten hold under 14%. Sequenced input: blood, either unsorted or a sorted T cell fraction (not recorded which). These receptors all stem from a human donor who was either an allogeneic HSCT recipient or a stem cell or donor lymphocyte infusion donor (not recorded which). It is not recorded whose cells these are; they may come from a transplant donor.

This chain links TRBV6-6 with TRBJ2-5, with 9 bases matching TRBD2. The V segment lost 6 bases and the J segment 5 bases; nucleotides outside the gene matches: 7. The CDR3 is made up of 14 amino acids. Germline CDR1 and CDR2: MNHNY and SVGAGI (reference sequence). CDR3 sequence (DNA): TGTGCCAGCAGCGGACTAGCGCCGACGGAGACCCAGTACTTC. This gives the protein CASSGLAPTETQYF.

The chain combines TRBV4-1 with TRBJ1-2; 8 nucleotides match TRBD1. The CDR3 is made up of 14 amino acids. The J segment lost 4 bases and the V segment lost 3 bases, leaving 4 bases of the junction unmatched. Germline V gives CDR1 MGHRA, CDR2 YSYEKL. The CDR3 loop is CASSQAGTGYGYTF. The CDR3 DNA sequence: TGCGCCAGCAGCCAGGCCGGGACAGGCTATGGCTACACCTTC.

This clonotype has a handful of counts. The J gene is TRBJ1-3, the V gene TRBV12-3 or TRBV12-4; TRBD1 might be the D (6 bases). The CDR3 runs 16 residues. Trimming cost V 2 bases and J 2 bases, with 13 bases left between them. The CDR3, as DNA: TGTGCCAGCAGTTTACCTTCTACAGGGACTGGAAACACCATATATTTT. It encodes CASSLPSTGTGNTIYF.

The chain employs TRBV11-2 and TRBJ1-5, with 8 bases identical to TRBD1. The germline V gene has CDR1 SGHAT and CDR2 FQNNGV. This CDR3 comprises 15 residues. V shed 5 bases and J 4 bases; nucleotides not matched to a gene: 7. The CDR3 sequence is CASSRLGQVNQPQHF. CDR3 DNA: TGTGCCAGCAGCCGTTTGGGACAGGTGAATCAGCCCCAGCATTTT.

The rearrangement joins TRBV30 to TRBJ1-2; maybe TRBD1 (5 bases). V was pared by 0 bases and J by 2 bases, with 13 bases between. The CDR3 totals 15 residues. From germline, CDR1 is GTSNPN and CDR2 SVGIG (reference sequence). CDR3 in amino acids: CAWSVTGVGNYGYTF. CDR3 nucleotides: TGTGCCTGGAGTGTGACGGGGGTCGGGAACTATGGCTACACCTTC.

The chain links TRBV30 to TRBJ1-5, with D perhaps matching TRBD1 (5 bases). In germline, CDR1 is GTSNPN, CDR2 SVGIG (reference sequence). The CDR3 has 13 amino acids. Trimming took 1 base from V and 7 from J, leaving 11 bases between them. For the CDR3, the DNA is TGTGCCTGGAGTGCAGGGTTGGAACAGCCCCAGCATTTT. Its protein is CAWSAGLEQPQHF. Supplemented by reference TRBV30 and TRBJ1-5, the full variable domain reads SQTIHQWPATLVQPVGSPLSLECTVEGTSNPNLYWYRQAAGRGLQLLFYSVGIGQISSEVPQNLSASRPQDRQFILSSKKLLLSDSGFYLCAWSAGLEQPQHFGDGTRLSIL.

A few counts support this clonotype. This chain uses TRBV5-6 with TRBJ1-1, with D maybe TRBD1 (6 bases). The CDR3 runs to 13 residues. Germline values: CDR1 SGHDT, CDR2 YYEEEE. V was clipped by 7 bases and J by 1 base, with 11 bases between them. CDR3 nucleotide sequence: TGTGCCAGCTCCAGGGGTTCGAACACTGAAGCTTTCTTT. Amino acid sequence: CASSRGSNTEAFF.

The J gene is TRBJ1-5, the V gene TRBV7-9; D uncertain. V was shortened by 5 bases and J by 0 bases, with 11 bases between the two germline ends. CDR1 and CDR2 (germline): SEHNR, FQNEAQ (reference sequence). The CDR3 runs to 15 residues. CDR3 nucleotide sequence: TGTGCCAGCAGCCTCTACCCTAGTAGCAATCAGCCCCAGCATTTT. It encodes CASSLYPSSNQPQHF.

V and J are TRBV7-9 and TRBJ1-5; perhaps TRBD1 as D (5 bases). V lost 2 bases to trimming and J lost 4 bases, with 9 bases between them. Germline CDR1 reads SEHNR; CDR2 reads FQNEAQ (reference sequence). The CDR3 is 14 residues long. The CDR3 DNA sequence: TGTGCCAGCAGCTTACCCCAGGGAAATCAGCCCCAGCATTTT. Translation gives CASSLPQGNQPQHF. Filled out from reference TRBV7-9 and TRBJ1-5, the complete variable domain reads DTGVSQNPRHKITKRGQNVTFRCDPISEHNRLYWYRQTLGQGPEFLTYFQNEAQLEKSRLLSDRFSAERPKGSFSTLEIQRTEQGDSAMYLCASSLPQGNQPQHFGDGTRLSIL.

The rearrangement joins TRBV5-6 to TRBJ1-1, with D maybe TRBD1 (5 bases). Trimming shortened V by 7 bases and J by 1 base, and 14 bases separated the two germline ends. Germline assignment: CDR1 SGHDT and CDR2 YYEEEE. There are 14 residues in the CDR3. The CDR3 loop reads CASQNYDRNTEAFF. CDR3 coding DNA: TGTGCCAGCCAGAATTACGACAGGAACACTGAAGCTTTCTTT. Looking up the rest from reference TRBV5-6 and TRBJ1-1 gives the full variable domain: DAGVTQSPTHLIKTRGQQVTLRCSPKSGHDTVSWYQQALGQGPQFIFQYYEEEERQRGNFPDRFSGHQFPNYSSELNVNALLLGDSALYLCASQNYDRNTEAFFGQGTRLTVV.

This chain uses TRBV12-5 with TRBJ2-2; 7 nucleotides match TRBD2. Trimming at V came to 4 bases and at J to 6 bases, leaving 8 bases not matched to a gene. This CDR3 is built from 15 residues. CDR1 and CDR2 (germline): LGHNT, FRNRAP. CDR3 DNA: TGTGCTAGTGGTTCTATCGTCCGGGGGGCCGGGGAGCTGTTTTTT. It encodes CASGSIVRGAGELFF.

The chain has TRBV27 and TRBJ2-3; 11 bases map to TRBD2. Germline V gene lookup returns CDR1 MNHEY and CDR2 SMNVEV (reference sequence). The CDR3 has 14 residues. The V and J ends lost 8 bases and 4 bases, in that order; junction bases with no gene match: 5. This CDR3 is CASVAGGISDTQYF. CDR3 DNA sequence: TGTGCCAGCGTAGCGGGGGGGATTTCAGATACGCAGTATTTT.

This clonotype was picked up many times. The V and J genes are TRBV4-3 and TRBJ1-5; possibly TRBD1 for D (6 bases). In germline, CDR1 is LGHNA, CDR2 YSLEER. Trimming shortened V by 0 bases and J by 5 bases, and 11 bases separated the two germline ends. The CDR3 length is 15 residues. CDR3 protein: CASSQDKGGYQPQHF. The CDR3 DNA sequence: TGCGCCAGCAGCCAAGATAAGGGGGGATATCAGCCCCAGCATTTT.

The V and J genes are TRBV9 and TRBJ2-1; 10 positions agree with TRBD1. The CDR3 length is 15 residues. CDR1 is SGDLS, CDR2 YYNGEE, per germline. V lost 2 bases and J lost 4; bases outside the gene matches: 3. CDR3 amino acids: CASSVGQGRYNEQFF. The CDR3 nucleotides are TGTGCCAGCAGCGTGGGACAGGGGAGATACAATGAGCAGTTCTTC.

This clonotype was picked up a small number of times. The J gene is TRBJ2-7, the V gene TRBV4-3, with D possibly being TRBD1 or TRBD2 (5 bases each). Looked up from germline, CDR1 is LGHNA and CDR2 is YSLEER. Trimming shortened V by 1 base and J by 2 bases, and 9 bases separated the two germline ends. This CDR3 region has 14 residues. CDR3 coding DNA: TGCGCCAGCAGCCAAGTCGGGGCAACCTACGAGCAGTACTTC. Translation: CASSQVGATYEQYF.

CDR3 coding DNA: TGTGCCAGCAGTGATTATGGGACTAGCGGGGATATGCTCCAAGAGACCCAGTACTTC. Translation gives CASSDYGTSGDMLQETQYF. The gene calls are TRBV25-1 and TRBJ2-5; 13 nucleotides line up with TRBD2. The CDR3 is 19 amino acids. Unmatched junction bases numbered 11, after V lost 3 bases and J lost 1 base. Looked up from germline, CDR1 is MGHDK and CDR2 is SYGVNS.

The chain links TRBV20-1 to TRBJ1-2; the match to TRBD1 covers 10 bases. J lost 8 bases, V lost 0 bases, and 6 bases had no gene match. There are 14 residues in the CDR3. Germline assignment: CDR1 DFQATT and CDR2 SNEGSKA (reference sequence). The CDR3 region has the DNA TGCAGTGCTAGAGATCCCGGGACAGGGGACGGCTACACCTTC. The encoded protein is CSARDPGTGDGYTF.

A few counts support this clonotype. V is TRBV5-6 and J is TRBJ1-1; D unclear. V was pared by 4 bases and J by 3 bases, with 10 bases between. This CDR3 is built from 13 residues. CDR1 and CDR2 from the germline V gene are SGHDT and YYEEEE. CDR3 bases: TGTGCCAGCAGCCTATGGACTTACACTGAAGCTTTCTTT. Its translation is CASSLWTYTEAFF. The complete variable domain, with remaining parts taken from reference TRBV5-6 and TRBJ1-1, reads DAGVTQSPTHLIKTRGQQVTLRCSPKSGHDTVSWYQQALGQGPQFIFQYYEEEERQRGNFPDRFSGHQFPNYSSELNVNALLLGDSALYLCASSLWTYTEAFFGQGTRLTVV.

This clonotype has a handful of counts. The CDR3 sequence: CASSQGPGSTEAFF. The CDR3 region has the DNA TGCGCCAGCAGCCAGGGACCCGGGAGCACTGAAGCTTTCTTT. V usage is TRBV5-1 and J usage is TRBJ1-1, with a possible D match to TRBD1 (5 bases). Germline V lookup: CDR1 SGHRS, CDR2 YFSETQ. The CDR3 runs to 14 residues. Trimming pared 4 bases from V and 4 bases from J, leaving 14 bases between.

The CDR3 reads CSVGAMTGKAFF. The DNA for the CDR3 is TGCAGCGTTGGGGCGATGACAGGGAAAGCTTTCTTT. The chain recombines TRBV29-1 with TRBJ1-1; 7 bases agree with TRBD1. The CDR3 sequence is 12 residues long. Germline CDR1 reads SQVTM; CDR2 reads ANQGSEA. V shed 4 bases, J shed 9 bases, and the junction held 8 bases outside the gene matches.

This clonotype was seen more than once but under ten times. The V call is TRBV3-1, the J call TRBJ1-1, with a tentative D call TRBD1 (5 bases). The CDR3 runs to 12 residues. Germline V gene data show CDR1 as LGHDT and CDR2 as YNNKEL (reference sequence). Trimming stripped 5 bases from V and 4 bases from J, with 8 bases between. This chain's CDR3 is CASSVGGTEAFF. The DNA of the CDR3 is TGTGCCAGCAGCGTCGGGGGCACTGAAGCTTTCTTT.

The chain uses TRBV10-3 and TRBJ2-2; TRBD1 matches 8 bases. Germline V gives CDR1 ENHRY, CDR2 SYGVKD. The V gene end was trimmed by 3 bases and the J gene end by 5 bases; junction bases not matched to a gene: 11. CDR3 length equals 17 residues. The CDR3 region is CAISDPAGGSITGELFF. As DNA, the CDR3 is TGTGCCATCAGTGATCCCGCAGGGGGCTCTATAACCGGGGAGCTGTTTTTT.

This clonotype was seen a few times. The V call is TRBV7-9, the J call TRBJ2-3, with 10 positions matching TRBD2. V was pared by 8 bases and J by 4 bases, with 6 bases of the junction left unmatched. The CDR3 runs to 14 residues. Germline V gives CDR1 SEHNR, CDR2 FQNEAQ (reference sequence). The CDR3, as DNA: TGTGCCAGCTGTCTAGCGGGGGTCCCAGATACGCAGTATTTT. Its protein product is CASCLAGVPDTQYF.

The rearrangement uses TRBV5-1 and TRBJ1-5; D remains unclear. The CDR3 consists of 13 residues. The V gene lost 0 bases and the J gene lost 7 bases, with 8 bases spanning the gap. CDR1 and CDR2 (germline): SGHRS, YFSETQ. CDR3 bases: TGCGCCAGCAGCTTGGACGGAGGACAGCCCCAGCATTTT. Translating gives CASSLDGGQPQHF.

This clonotype has a handful of counts. J is TRBJ1-1 and V is TRBV12-3 or TRBV12-4, with a weak D call TRBD1 (5 bases). CDR3 length: 11 amino acids. V lost 6 bases, J lost 10 bases, and 12 bases lay in between. DNA of the CDR3: TGTGCCAGCAGGGGGGTCGTTGGAGCTTTCTTT. It yields the protein CASRGVVGAFF.

The genes are TRBV5-1 and TRBJ2-5; TRBD2 is a possible D gene (6 bases). The V end was cut by 1 base, the J end by 4 bases, with 20 bases between. Germline CDR1 SGHRS, CDR2 YFSETQ. CDR3 length: 17 amino acids. The DNA for the CDR3 is TGCGCCAGCAGCTTGATCCGGGCTAGCGCAGGACGAGAGACCCAGTACTTC. Translated: CASSLIRASAGRETQYF.

This rearrangement joins TRBV5-1 to TRBJ2-3, with D hard to call. The CDR3 totals 14 residues. Trimming pared 1 base from V and 4 bases from J, leaving 10 bases between. CDR1 and CDR2 (germline): SGHRS, YFSETQ. CDR3 region: CASSLYRIADTQYF. The CDR3 DNA reads as TGCGCCAGCAGCTTGTATCGGATTGCAGATACGCAGTATTTT.

J is TRBJ2-2 and V is TRBV12-3 or TRBV12-4; TRBD2 aligns across 15 bases. The CDR3 is 16 residues long. The V gene end was trimmed by 5 bases and the J gene end by 6 bases; junction bases not matched to a gene: 4. The CDR3: CASSHGLAGGPGELFF. CDR3 nucleotide sequence: TGTGCCAGCAGTCACGGACTAGCGGGGGGGCCCGGGGAGCTGTTTTTT.

The CDR3 here is CSARDRGGQLGPQHF. The CDR3 DNA reads as TGCAGTGCTAGAGATCGGGGGGGGCAATTGGGTCCCCAGCATTTT. The chain links TRBV20-1 to TRBJ1-5; weak D call: TRBD1 (6 bases). This CDR3 is built from 15 residues. CDR1 and CDR2 from the germline V gene are DFQATT and SNEGSKA (reference sequence). V lost 0 bases, J lost 10 bases, and 19 bases lay in between.

J is TRBJ2-2 and V is TRBV7-6, with D possibly TRBD2 on 5 matching bases. The V end lost 4 bases, the J end lost 4 bases, and 16 bases lay between the germline ends. Germline CDR1 is SGHVS and CDR2 is FNYEAQ. The CDR3 sequence is 16 residues long. In DNA, the CDR3 is TGTGCCAGCAGCTCCCTAAGAGGGCCGGGCACCGGGGAGCTGTTTTTT. Residues: CASSSLRGPGTGELFF.